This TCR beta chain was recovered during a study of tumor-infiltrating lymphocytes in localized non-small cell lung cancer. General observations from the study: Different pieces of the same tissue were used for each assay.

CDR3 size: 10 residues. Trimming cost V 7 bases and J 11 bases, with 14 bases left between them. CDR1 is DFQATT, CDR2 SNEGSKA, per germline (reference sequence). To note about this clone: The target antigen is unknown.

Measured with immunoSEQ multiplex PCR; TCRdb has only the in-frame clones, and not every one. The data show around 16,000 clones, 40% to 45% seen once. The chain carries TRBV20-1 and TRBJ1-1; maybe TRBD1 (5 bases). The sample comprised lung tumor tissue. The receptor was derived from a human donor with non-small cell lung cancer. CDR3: CSGGGPGAFF. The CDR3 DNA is TGCAGTGGGGGCGGACCCGGGGCTTTCTTT.